The TCR beta chain described here comes from a study of low-dose radiotherapy and immunotherapy resistance in tumors. As for the study in general: Per fraction, Cohort 1 was given 0.5 Gy every 2 weeks, for a total of 6.5 Gy. Over 26 weeks, cohort 2 got 1 Gy every two weeks, reaching 13 Gy.

The time point was: before trial treatment. The CDR3 extends over 16 amino acids. CDR1 and CDR2 (germline): LGHDT, YNNKEL (reference sequence). V was cut by 0 bases and J by 4 bases, with 15 bases left in between. This clonotype was observed many times. Priming of first-strand cDNA relied on TRAV- and TRBV-specific primers (covering alpha and beta chains). TCRs were put through approximately 20 PCR cycles of amplification with Phusion. A constant-region primer and the V-primer adapter served as the primer pair. TCRdb processed the reads anew with MiXCR; each CDR3 protein has one entry. The table lists some 88,000 distinct CDR3 sequences, 9.4% of them singletons, with about 1% in the top ten.

This specimen consisted of PBMCs, obtained before treatment. The V and J genes are TRBV3-1 and TRBJ1-2, with a weak D call TRBD1 (5 bases). The receptor was derived from a male donor with prostate cancer. CDR3 sequence: CASSQEGAGRGYGYTF. For the CDR3, the DNA is TGTGCCAGCAGCCAAGAAGGGGCCGGACGAGGCTATGGCTACACCTTC.